One and the same sample provided the 3 T cell receptor beta chains below, sequenced in a study of blood T cell repertoires in COVID-19. Assay used: immunoSEQ multiplex PCR; TCRdb lists only in-frame clones, some missing. The table shows around 250,000 clones, with 70% to 90% occurring only once. Sequencing was done on a sample of PBMCs or T cells enriched from blood (not recorded which). The receptors were gathered from a woman between 45 and 60 years old who had recovered from COVID-19.

The chain is built from TRBV16 and TRBJ1-1; a weak D match, TRBD1 (5 bases). CDR1 is KGHSY, CDR2 FQNENV, per germline. This CDR3 is 13 amino acids long. The V end lost 3 bases, the J end lost 2 bases, and 7 bases lay between the germline ends. The DNA for the CDR3 is TGTGCCAGCAGCCAGACAGCTAACACTGAAGCTTTCTTT. Its translation is CASSQTANTEAFF.

This clone has just a few counts. CDR3 amino acids: CASSLVAGATRYNEQFF. In DNA form, the CDR3 reads TGTGCCAGCAGCTTAGTGGCGGGAGCGACAAGATACAATGAGCAGTTCTTC. The chain has TRBV5-6 and TRBJ2-1; 7 bases are shared with TRBD2. Unmatched junction bases numbered 12, after V lost 2 bases and J lost 4 bases. The CDR3 sequence is 17 residues long. Germline assignment: CDR1 SGHDT and CDR2 YYEEEE.

The V call is TRBV5-4, the J call TRBJ1-2; 8 bases line up with TRBD1. V lost 1 base and J lost 4; bases outside the gene matches: 6. CDR1 and CDR2 (germline): SGHNT, YYREEE (reference sequence). The CDR3 is 15 residues long. The CDR3 nucleotides are TGTGCCAGCAGCTTGAGGGACAGGAGAAGCTATGGCTACACCTTC. Translated, it gives CASSLRDRRSYGYTF. The full variable domain, in which reference TRBV5-4 and TRBJ1-2 provide the parts outside the CDR3, is ETGVTQSPTHLIKTRGQQVTLRCSSQSGHNTVSWYQQALGQGPQFIFQYYREEENGRGNFPPRFSGLQFPNYSSELNVNALELDDSALYLCASSLRDRRSYGYTFGSGTRLTVV.